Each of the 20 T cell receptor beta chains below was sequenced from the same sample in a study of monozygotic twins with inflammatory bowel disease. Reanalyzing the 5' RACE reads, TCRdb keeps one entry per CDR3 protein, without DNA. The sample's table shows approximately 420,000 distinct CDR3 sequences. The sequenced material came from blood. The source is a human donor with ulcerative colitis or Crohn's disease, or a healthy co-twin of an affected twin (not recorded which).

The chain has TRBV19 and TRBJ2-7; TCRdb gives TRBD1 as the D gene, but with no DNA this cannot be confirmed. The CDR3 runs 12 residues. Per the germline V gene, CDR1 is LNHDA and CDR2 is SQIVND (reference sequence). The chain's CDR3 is CASSISRDEQYF. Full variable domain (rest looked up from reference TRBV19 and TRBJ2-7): DGGITQSPKYLFRKEGQNVTLSCEQNLNHDAMYWYRQDPGQGLRLIYYSQIVNDFQKGDIAEGYSVSREKKESFPLTVTSAQKNPTAFYLCASSISRDEQYFGPGTRLTVT.

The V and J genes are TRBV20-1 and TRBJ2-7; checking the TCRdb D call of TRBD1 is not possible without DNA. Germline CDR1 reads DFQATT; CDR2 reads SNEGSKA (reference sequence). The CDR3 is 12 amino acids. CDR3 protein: CSARGETYEQYF.

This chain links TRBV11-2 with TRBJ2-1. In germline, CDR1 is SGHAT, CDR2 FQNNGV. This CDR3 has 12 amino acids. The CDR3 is CASSLVPGEQFF.

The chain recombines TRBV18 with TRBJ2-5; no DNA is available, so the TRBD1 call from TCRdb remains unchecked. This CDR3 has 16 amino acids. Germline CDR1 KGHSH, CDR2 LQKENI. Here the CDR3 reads CASSPPGQAVQETQYF.

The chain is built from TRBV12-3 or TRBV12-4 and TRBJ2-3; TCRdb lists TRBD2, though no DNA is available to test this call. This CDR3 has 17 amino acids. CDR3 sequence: CASSLTASGRVTDTQYF.

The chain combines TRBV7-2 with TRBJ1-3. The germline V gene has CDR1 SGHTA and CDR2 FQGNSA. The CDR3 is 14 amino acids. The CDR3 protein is CASSSQQPGNTIYF.

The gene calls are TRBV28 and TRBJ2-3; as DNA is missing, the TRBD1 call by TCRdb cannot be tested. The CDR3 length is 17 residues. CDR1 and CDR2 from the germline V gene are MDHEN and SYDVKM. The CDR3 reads CASSSPGQGRGTDTQYF.

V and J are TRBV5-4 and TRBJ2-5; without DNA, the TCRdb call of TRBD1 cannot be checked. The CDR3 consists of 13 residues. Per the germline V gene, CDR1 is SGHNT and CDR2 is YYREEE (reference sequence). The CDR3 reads CASASGTQETQYF.

This CDR3 is CASSQFSGDEQFF. The chain employs TRBV3-1 and TRBJ2-1; TCRdb selects TRBD1, and the lack of DNA leaves this call unchecked. The V gene's germline CDR1 is LGHDT and CDR2 YNNKEL (reference sequence). This CDR3 spans 13 amino acids.

The CDR3 loop reads CSALNSQVTRFFRYTEAFF. V is TRBV20-1 and J is TRBJ1-1. The CDR3 extends over 19 amino acids. Germline assignment: CDR1 DFQATT and CDR2 SNEGSKA (reference sequence).

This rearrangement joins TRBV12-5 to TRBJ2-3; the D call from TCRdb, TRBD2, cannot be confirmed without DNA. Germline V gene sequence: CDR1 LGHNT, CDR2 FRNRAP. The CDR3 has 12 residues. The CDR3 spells CASGSDSGAVYF.

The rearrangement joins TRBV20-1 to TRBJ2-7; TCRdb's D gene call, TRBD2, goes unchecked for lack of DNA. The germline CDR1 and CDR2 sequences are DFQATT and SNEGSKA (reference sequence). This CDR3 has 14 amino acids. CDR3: CSARRLAGPYEQYF.

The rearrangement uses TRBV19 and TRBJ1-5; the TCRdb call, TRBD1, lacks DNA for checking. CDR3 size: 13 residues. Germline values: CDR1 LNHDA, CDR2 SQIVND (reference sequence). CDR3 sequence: CASSTQGAQPQHF.

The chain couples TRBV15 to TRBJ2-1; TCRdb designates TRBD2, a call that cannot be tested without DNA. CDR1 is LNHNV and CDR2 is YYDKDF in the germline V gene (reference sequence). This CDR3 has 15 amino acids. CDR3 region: CATSSSGTRPVLQFF.

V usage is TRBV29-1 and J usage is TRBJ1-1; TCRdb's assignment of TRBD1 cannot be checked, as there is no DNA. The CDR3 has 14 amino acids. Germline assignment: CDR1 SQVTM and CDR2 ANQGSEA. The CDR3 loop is CSVGGTGTIPEAFF.

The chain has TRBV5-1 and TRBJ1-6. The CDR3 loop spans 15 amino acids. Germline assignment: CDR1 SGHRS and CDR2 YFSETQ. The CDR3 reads CASSLGSGPNSPLHF.

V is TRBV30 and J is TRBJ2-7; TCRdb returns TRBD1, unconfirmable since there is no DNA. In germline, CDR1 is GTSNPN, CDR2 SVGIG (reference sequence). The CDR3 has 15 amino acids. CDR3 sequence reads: CAWSPMGDRNYEQYF.

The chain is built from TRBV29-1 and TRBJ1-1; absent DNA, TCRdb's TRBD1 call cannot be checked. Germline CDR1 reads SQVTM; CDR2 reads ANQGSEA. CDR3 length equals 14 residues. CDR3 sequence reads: CSVWGRLGDTEAFF.

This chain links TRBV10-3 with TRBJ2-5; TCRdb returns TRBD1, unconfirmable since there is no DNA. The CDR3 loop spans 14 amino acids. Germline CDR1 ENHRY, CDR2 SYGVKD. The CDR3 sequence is CAISLTGGVETQYF.

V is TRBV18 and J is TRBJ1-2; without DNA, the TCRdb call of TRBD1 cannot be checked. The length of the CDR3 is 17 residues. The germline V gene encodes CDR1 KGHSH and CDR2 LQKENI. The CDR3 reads CASSRSGQAGLFYGYTF. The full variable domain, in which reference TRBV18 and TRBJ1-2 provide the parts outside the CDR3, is NAGVMQNPRHLVRRRGQEARLRCSPMKGHSHVYWYRQLPEEGLKFMVYLQKENIIDESGMPKERFSAEFPKEGPSILRIQQVVRGDSAAYFCASSRSGQAGLFYGYTFGSGTRLTVV.